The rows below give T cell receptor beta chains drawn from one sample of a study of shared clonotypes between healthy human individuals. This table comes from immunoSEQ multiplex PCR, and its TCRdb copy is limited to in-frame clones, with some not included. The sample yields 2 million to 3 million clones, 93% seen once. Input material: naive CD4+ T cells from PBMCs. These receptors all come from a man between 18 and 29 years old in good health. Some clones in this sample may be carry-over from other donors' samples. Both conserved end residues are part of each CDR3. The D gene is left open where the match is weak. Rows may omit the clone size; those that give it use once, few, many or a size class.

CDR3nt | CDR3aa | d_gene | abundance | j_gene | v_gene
TGCGCCAGCAGCCAAGAGGCCTTCTCCTACGAGCAGTACTTC | CASSQEAFSYEQYF | NA | NA | TRBJ2-7 | TRBV4-1
TGCGCCAGCAGCCAACCCCAAGAGACCCAGTACTTC | CASSQPQETQYF | NA | few | TRBJ2-5 | TRBV5-1
TGTGCCAGCAGTTTAATCGGGGGCGCTCAGCCCCAGCATTTT | CASSLIGGAQPQHF | NA | NA | TRBJ1-5 | TRBV28
TGTGCCAGCAGCCTCCCCGGGACTAGCGGGAGGGCCTCCTACGAGCAGTACTTC | CASSLPGTSGRASYEQYF | TRBD2 | NA | TRBJ2-7 | TRBV7-9
TGTGCCAGCAGTCCCTTAGGGACGGCGGACTATGGCTACACCTTC | CASSPLGTADYGYTF | NA | NA | TRBJ1-2 | TRBV28
TGCGCCAGCAGCTTGGGAGACGGACTGGGGAATCAGCCCCAGCATTTT | CASSLGDGLGNQPQHF | NA | NA | TRBJ1-5 | TRBV5-1
TGTGCCAGCAGTTACTCGAATCTCCGGGGCGCCTACGAGCAGTACTTC | CASSYSNLRGAYEQYF | NA | NA | TRBJ2-7 | TRBV6-6
TGTGCCAGCAGCTTTCTAGCGGGACCCTACAATGAGCAGTTCTTC | CASSFLAGPYNEQFF | TRBD2 | once | TRBJ2-1 | TRBV7-9
TGTGCCAGCAGTTATGCTGGGGAGGGGGCAGGGCAGCCCCAGCATTTT | CASSYAGEGAGQPQHF | TRBD1 | NA | TRBJ1-5 | TRBV28
TGCGCCAGCAGCTTCTTCCTAGACAATGAGCAGTTCTTC | CASSFFLDNEQFF | NA | NA | TRBJ2-1 | TRBV5-1
TGCAGCGTTGGCGGACGGATGAACACTGAAGCTTTCTTT | CSVGGRMNTEAFF | NA | NA | TRBJ1-1 | TRBV29-1
TGTGCCAGCAGCGCTCTTAGTGGAAGGGGTTGGGAGACCCAGTACTTC | CASSALSGRGWETQYF | NA | NA | TRBJ2-5 | TRBV7-6
TGTGCCAGCAGTGACATCCCTGGGACTAGCGGGTACAATGAGCAGTTCTTC | CASSDIPGTSGYNEQFF | TRBD2 | NA | TRBJ2-1 | TRBV6-1
TGTGCCAGCAGTTACTCTAAGCCAGCTAACTATGGCTACACCTTC | CASSYSKPANYGYTF | NA | NA | TRBJ1-2 | TRBV6-5
TGTGCCAGCAGCGTAGAAAGTAGCACAGATACGCAGTATTTT | CASSVESSTDTQYF | NA | NA | TRBJ2-3 | TRBV9
TGTGCTAGTGCCAGCCCCCCCATCGGGGGTCAAGCTGAAGCTTTCTTT | CASASPPIGGQAEAFF | NA | once | TRBJ1-1 | TRBV12-5
TGCGCCAGCAGCTTGGGGGACCCCAGAGGAGACACTGAAGCTTTCTTT | CASSLGDPRGDTEAFF | NA | NA | TRBJ1-1 | TRBV5-1
TGTGCCAGCAGCTTAGGGGACAGGGTTCAAGAGACCCAGTACTTC | CASSLGDRVQETQYF | TRBD1 | NA | TRBJ2-5 | TRBV5-4
TGTGCCAGCAGTGAATTCCTAGCGGGCATAAGGGGAGAGACCCAGTACTTC | CASSEFLAGIRGETQYF | TRBD2 | NA | TRBJ2-5 | TRBV25-1
TGCGCCAGCACCGAATCCGGGACTAGCACCGGGGAGCTGTTTTTT | CASTESGTSTGELFF | TRBD2 | NA | TRBJ2-2 | TRBV5-1
TGTGCCAGCAGCCCCGGGACCCCGGGAGAGCAGTTCTTC | CASSPGTPGEQFF | NA | NA | TRBJ2-1 | TRBV11-2
TGTGCCAGCAGTAGGTGGGACAGCACAGATACGCAGTATTTT | CASSRWDSTDTQYF | NA | NA | TRBJ2-3 | TRBV6-5
TGCGCCAGCAGCTTGTCGGGAGGCCTAGCCGGGGAGCTGTTTTTT | CASSLSGGLAGELFF | TRBD2 | once | TRBJ2-2 | TRBV5-1
TGCGCCAGCAGCTTGGGGCGGGAGAGCGGGGGAGAGACCCAGTACTTC | CASSLGRESGGETQYF | TRBD2 | NA | TRBJ2-5 | TRBV5-1
TGCGCCAGCAGCTTGGGTGCACAGGGGAGCTCTGGAAACACCATATATTTT | CASSLGAQGSSGNTIYF | TRBD1 | NA | TRBJ1-3 | TRBV5-1
TGTGCCAGCTCACCCGTATCTAAAGTGGGAAACACTGAAGCTTTCTTT | CASSPVSKVGNTEAFF | NA | NA | TRBJ1-1 | TRBV18
TGTGCCAGCAGCTTAATGGGGCAGGGTACGGGTACGCAGTATTTT | CASSLMGQGTGTQYF | NA | NA | TRBJ2-3 | TRBV7-3
TGCAGCGTTGAAAAAGGGACTAATGAAAAACTGTTTTTT | CSVEKGTNEKLFF | NA | NA | TRBJ1-4 | TRBV29-1
TGTGCCAGCAGCTTAGACTTCGCGGCGCAGTTCTTC | CASSLDFAAQFF | NA | once | TRBJ2-1 | TRBV7-2
TGCGCCAGCAGCCAATCGGGGGGGGACCAAGAGACCCAGTACTTC | CASSQSGGDQETQYF | TRBD2 | NA | TRBJ2-5 | TRBV4-1
TGTGCCAGCAGCTCCCGTGATAGGGCGCTGGAAGAGACCCAGTACTTC | CASSSRDRALEETQYF | NA | NA | TRBJ2-5 | TRBV9
TGTGCCAGCAGCCAAGGGGGAGGGACTAGCGGGAGGTCTAGCACAGATACGCAGTATTTT | CASSQGGGTSGRSSTDTQYF | TRBD2 | NA | TRBJ2-3 | TRBV14
TGTGCCATCAGTCCCCTCAGCGGGGGGCTGGACGAGCAGTACTTC | CAISPLSGGLDEQYF | TRBD2 | NA | TRBJ2-7 | TRBV10-3
TGTGCCAGCAGTGAAGGGTTTTATGGCTACACCTTC | CASSEGFYGYTF | NA | NA | TRBJ1-2 | TRBV2
TGTGCCAGCAGCTTGGATGGACTAGCGGGAGGGGGAACCTACGAGCAGTACTTC | CASSLDGLAGGGTYEQYF | TRBD2 | NA | TRBJ2-7 | TRBV5-4
TGCGCCAGCAGCCAATCCCGGGACAGGTGGTCAGCTAACTATGGCTACACCTTC | CASSQSRDRWSANYGYTF | TRBD1 | NA | TRBJ1-2 | TRBV4-1